The 17 T cell receptor beta chains below were found in one sample sequenced in a study of CD8 T cells in ankylosing spondylitis. TCRdb reprocessed the 5' RACE reads with MiXCR, giving one entry per CDR3 protein. The data hold about 140,000 distinct CDR3 sequences, with 7% to 10% observed a single time. The sequenced sample was synovial fluid, either unsorted or a sorted T cell fraction (not recorded which). The receptors were gathered from a male donor with ankylosing spondylitis.

The J gene is TRBJ2-6, the V gene TRBV28, with 7 bases that match TRBD2. There are 16 residues in the CDR3. Germline-derived CDR1 and CDR2 are MDHEN and SYDVKM. The trim removed 7 bases at V and 0 bases at J, leaving 6 bases unmatched. The CDR3 nucleotides read TGTGCCAGCAAATCCCCGGGGGGCTCTGGGGCCAACGTCCTGACTTTC. It translates to CASKSPGGSGANVLTF.

This clonotype has more than one count but fewer than ten. The V gene is TRBV20-1, the J gene TRBJ2-5, with D possibly matching TRBD1 (6 bases). This CDR3 comprises 15 residues. The germline V gene has CDR1 DFQATT and CDR2 SNEGSKA (reference sequence). Between the trimmed V and J ends, which lost 3 bases and 5 bases, there was a span of 19 bases. The CDR3 DNA reads as TGCAGTGCTAGTTACAGACTGGGGGCGGTGGAGACCCAGTACTTC. Amino acid sequence: CSASYRLGAVETQYF.

The V call is TRBV13, the J call TRBJ2-5; no reliable D call. Trimming shortened V by 3 bases and J by 4 bases, and 9 bases separated the two germline ends. Per germline, CDR1 PRHDT and CDR2 FYEKMQ (reference sequence). This CDR3 is built from 13 residues. CDR3 DNA sequence: TGTGCCAGCAGCTTCCCGAACCTAGAGACCCAGTACTTC. Translated: CASSFPNLETQYF.

The chain recombines TRBV20-1 with TRBJ2-7; TRBD2 matches 11 bases. The CDR3 runs 16 residues. Per the germline V gene, CDR1 is DFQATT and CDR2 is SNEGSKA (reference sequence). Trimming took 3 bases from V and 1 from J; bases not matched to a gene: 8. As DNA, the CDR3 is TGCAGTGCTAGTTCGGCCCTAGCGGGAGGATCCTACGAGCAGTACTTC. Its protein is CSASSALAGGSYEQYF.

This clonotype was detected a few times. The rearrangement links TRBV12-3 or TRBV12-4 to TRBJ1-1, with 9 bases fitting TRBD1. This CDR3 is built from 14 residues. Unmatched junction bases numbered 9, after V lost 3 bases and J lost 10 bases. Here the CDR3 reads CASSLWGQGVGAFF. In DNA form, the CDR3 reads TGTGCCAGCAGTTTGTGGGGACAGGGTGTAGGAGCTTTCTTT.

About this clonotype: This is likely a read error, given that the CDR3 carries no conserved phenylalanine or tryptophan at its end. The chain couples TRBV4-1 to TRBJ2-7, with a possible D match to TRBD1 (5 bases). CDR1 is MGHRA and CDR2 is YSYEKL in the germline V gene. The CDR3 covers 14 residues. V dropped 3 bases and J dropped 3 bases, with 12 bases sitting between them. This CDR3 is CASSHPQQGYEQYL. CDR3 sequence (DNA): TGCGCCAGCAGCCACCCTCAGCAGGGCTACGAGCAGTACCTC.

There are many counts of this clonotype. A much larger clone sits a single nucleotide away, making a read error possible. The chain couples TRBV7-2 to TRBJ2-1; 9 nucleotides match TRBD1. CDR3 size: 15 residues. V dropped 3 bases and J dropped 2; count of bases not matched to a gene: 2. CDR1 is SGHTA, CDR2 FQGNSA, per germline. CDR3 nucleotides: TGTGCCAGCAGCTTCGACAGGGGGACCTACAATGAGCAGTTCTTC. It specifies CASSFDRGTYNEQFF.

This clonotype showed up many times. In nucleotides, the CDR3 is TGCGCCAGCAGCTTGGTGGGTGGGGTGAACACTGAAGCTTTCTTT. Translating gives CASSLVGGVNTEAFF. This sequence joins TRBV5-1 and TRBJ1-1; D ambiguous. Germline CDR1 SGHRS, CDR2 YFSETQ. The V gene lost 0 bases and the J gene lost 0 bases, with 9 bases spanning the gap. The CDR3 has 15 amino acids.

The rearrangement uses TRBV24-1 and TRBJ2-1; TRBD1 matches at 9 bases. The CDR3 covers 16 residues. The V segment lost 5 bases and the J segment 0 bases; nucleotides outside the gene matches: 4. CDR1 and CDR2 from the germline V gene are KGHDR and SFDVKD. CDR3 sequence (DNA): TGTGCCACCAGTGGCCCGGACAGGGGCTCCTACAATGAGCAGTTCTTC. As protein: CATSGPDRGSYNEQFF.

There are a few counts of this clonotype. The chain employs TRBV18 and TRBJ1-2, with D uncertain. The CDR3 contains 15 residues. V was trimmed by 0 bases and J by 10 bases, leaving 18 bases between them. The germline V gene has CDR1 KGHSH and CDR2 LQKENI. CDR3 protein: CASSPPNPFRTSYTF. The CDR3 nucleotides are TGTGCCAGCTCACCACCAAACCCGTTTAGGACCTCCTACACCTTC.

Comments on this clonotype: The limits of the CDR3 on the DNA are not certain, so only TCRdb's listed CDR3 is given. The chain combines TRBV7-2 with TRBJ2-2; the table's TRBD2 call for D was not verified on the DNA. The V gene's germline CDR1 is SGHTA and CDR2 FQGNSA. The CDR3 spans 15 residues, counting both ends. CDR3: CASSPPTSGGGSCFF.

Ten or more counts support this clonotype. The chain carries TRBV24-1 and TRBJ1-5, with TRBD1 as a possible D gene (6 bases). The CDR3 is 16 residues long. The germline gives CDR1 KGHDR, CDR2 SFDVKD. The ends were cut back, 4 bases at V and 6 bases at J, with 18 bases in the middle. The CDR3 DNA is TGTGCCACCAGTGACGGGCGGCAGGGGAGCGTTCAGCCCCAGCATTTT. The encoded protein is CATSDGRQGSVQPQHF.

This clonotype has ten or more counts. The chain joins TRBV29-1 to TRBJ1-1; 11 bases fit TRBD1. Trimming removed 3 bases from V and 4 bases from J; junction bases left unmatched: 4. CDR3 length: 14 amino acids. Looked up from germline, CDR1 is SQVTM and CDR2 is ANQGSEA. CDR3 protein: CSVEGGQGATEAFF. In DNA, the CDR3 is TGCAGCGTTGAGGGAGGACAGGGGGCCACTGAAGCTTTCTTT.

The rearrangement uses TRBV29-1 and TRBJ1-1; TRBD1 matches 11 bases. This CDR3 contains 13 residues. V lost 3 bases, J lost 5 bases, and 2 bases stayed unmatched. Germline V CDR1 and CDR2: SQVTM, ANQGSEA. CDR3 sequence (DNA): TGCAGCGTTGACCGGGACAGGGGGACTGAAGCTTTCTTT. It translates to CSVDRDRGTEAFF.

In this sample, this clonotype turned up many times. This sequence joins TRBV5-1 and TRBJ1-2, with 9 bases lining up with TRBD1. The CDR3 loop spans 14 amino acids. Germline CDR1 and CDR2: SGHRS and YFSETQ. The J segment lost 2 bases and the V segment lost 4 bases, leaving 3 bases of the junction unmatched. CDR3 residues: CASSPGTGNYGYTF. The CDR3 DNA sequence: TGCGCCAGCAGCCCCGGGACAGGGAACTATGGCTACACCTTC.

This clonotype has a handful of counts. A much larger clone lies a single base off, so this may be a read error. The V call is TRBV12-3 or TRBV12-4, the J call TRBJ2-1; the match to TRBD2 covers 9 bases. The CDR3 length is 18 residues. In DNA, the CDR3 is TGTACCAGCAGTTTAGCGCGACTCAGCGGGAGGTCTTACAATGAGCAGTTCTTC. Protein: CTSSLARLSGRSYNEQFF.

This clonotype was counted a few times. In DNA form, the CDR3 reads TGTGCCAGCAGCCACCCGGGACAGGGGAAAGAGACCCAGTACTTC. It encodes CASSHPGQGKETQYF. The chain combines TRBV6-1 with TRBJ2-5; 10 bases are a match to TRBD1. V shed 6 bases and J 3 bases; nucleotides not matched to a gene: 7. The CDR3 extends over 15 amino acids. Germline CDR1 reads MNHNS; CDR2 reads SASEGT.